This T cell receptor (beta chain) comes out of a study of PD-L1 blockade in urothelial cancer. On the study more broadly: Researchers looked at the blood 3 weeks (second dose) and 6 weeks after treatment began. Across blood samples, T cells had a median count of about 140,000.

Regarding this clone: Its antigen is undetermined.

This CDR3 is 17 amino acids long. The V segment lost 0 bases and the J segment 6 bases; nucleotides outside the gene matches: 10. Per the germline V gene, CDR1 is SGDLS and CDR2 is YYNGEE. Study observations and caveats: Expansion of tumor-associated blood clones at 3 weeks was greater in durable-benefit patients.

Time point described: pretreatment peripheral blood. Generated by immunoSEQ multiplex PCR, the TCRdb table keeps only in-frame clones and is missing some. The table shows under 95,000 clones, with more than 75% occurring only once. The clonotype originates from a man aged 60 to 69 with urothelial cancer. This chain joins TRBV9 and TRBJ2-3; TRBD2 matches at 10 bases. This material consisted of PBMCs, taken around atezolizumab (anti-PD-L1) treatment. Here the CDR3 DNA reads TGTGCCAGCAGCGTAGCTGGACTAGCGGAAAAGGGGGATACGCAGTATTTT. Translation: CASSVAGLAEKGDTQYF.